Shown below are 18 T cell receptor beta chains from a single sample sequenced in a study of T cells in women clearing cervical HPV infection. Assay: immunoSEQ multiplex PCR; the TCRdb copy retains only in-frame clones and omits some. This sample's table reports some 20,000 clones. Sequenced material: blood buffy coat. These receptors were collected from a woman between 18 and 75 years old with a cervical HPV16 infection that either progressed to CIN3+ or cleared (not recorded which).

As regards this clone: The CDR3 goes on 3 residues after the read ends, and that part is filled in from the germline J gene. V and J are TRBV2 and TRBJ2-2; tentative D call: TRBD1 (6 bases). This CDR3 is 15 amino acids long. The germline V gene encodes CDR1 SNHLY and CDR2 FYNNEI. V was pared by 6 bases and J by 0 bases, with 11 bases between. Incomplete CDR3 DNA: TGTGCCAGCAGACGGGACACCACGAACACCGGGGAG. It specifies CASRRDTTNTGE. The complete CDR3 protein is CASRRDTTNTGELFF.

The covered CDR3 bases are TGCAGCGTTGAACCGAACTATGGC. This encodes CSVEPNYG. The entire CDR3 is CSVEPNYGYTF. V and J are TRBV29-1 and TRBJ1-2, with D hard to call. The missing CDR3 end, 3 residues past where the read stops, is filled in from the germline J gene. Germline assignment: CDR1 SQVTM and CDR2 ANQGSEA. The CDR3 sequence is 11 residues long. V was pared by 2 bases and J by 2 bases, with 3 bases between.

A remark on this clone: The CDR3 goes on 3 residues after the read ends, and that part is filled in from the germline J gene. The chain carries TRBV20-1 and TRBJ2-7; 11 bases are a match to TRBD2. V gave up 3 bases and J gave up 2 bases; unmatched junction bases: 6. The CDR3 covers 15 residues. From germline, CDR1 is DFQATT and CDR2 SNEGSKA (reference sequence). CDR3 bases read: TGCAGTGCTAGCCGCGGACTAGCGGGCCCCTACGAG. This sequence encodes CSASRGLAGPYE. In full, the CDR3 is CSASRGLAGPYEQYF.

For this clone: The read ends 3 residues shy of where the CDR3 ends; the end is completed using the germline J gene. This chain joins TRBV27 and TRBJ2-3; 10 nucleotides match TRBD2. The CDR3 covers 16 residues. V lost 3 bases and J lost 0; bases outside the gene matches: 3. Germline-derived CDR1 and CDR2 are MNHEY and SMNVEV (reference sequence). The DNA read from the CDR3 is TGTGCCAGCAGTTTGCTAGCGGGGGCTAGCACAGATACG. This codes for CASSLLAGASTDT. From start to end, the CDR3 is CASSLLAGASTDTQYF.

Of note for this clone: The read falls 3 residues short of the CDR3 end, and the missing part is taken from the germline J gene. V gene TRBV18 combines with J gene TRBJ1-5, with 7 bases fitting TRBD1. Germline lookup yields CDR1 KGHSH and CDR2 LQKENI. Losses at the gene ends were 1 base for V and 3 bases for J; bases not matched to a gene: 6. The CDR3 is 16 residues long. The CDR3 bases that were read are TGTGCCAGCTCACCACAGGGGGCAGGTAACAATCAGCCC. Its protein product is CASSPQGAGNNQP. The whole CDR3 region reads CASSPQGAGNNQPQHF.

Comment on this clone: The read is 3 residues too short to cover the CDR3 end, so that end is filled in from the germline J gene. The chain joins TRBV5-6 to TRBJ1-5; D is perhaps TRBD1 (6 bases). This CDR3 is built from 14 residues. Trimming left V 2 bases short and J 6 bases short, with 12 bases between. The V gene's germline CDR1 is SGHDT and CDR2 YYEEEE. The DNA read from the CDR3 is TGTGCCAGCAGCTTTACAGGGCAGGGTCAGCCC. Amino acids: CASSFTGQGQP. The complete CDR3 reads CASSFTGQGQPQHF. The whole variable domain, filled in from reference TRBV5-6 and TRBJ1-5, reads DAGVTQSPTHLIKTRGQQVTLRCSPKSGHDTVSWYQQALGQGPQFIFQYYEEEERQRGNFPDRFSGHQFPNYSSELNVNALLLGDSALYLCASSFTGQGQPQHFGDGTRLSIL.

Notes on this clone: From the germline J gene comes the end of the CDR3, since the read stops 3 residues before it. This chain connects TRBV5-1 to TRBJ2-1; tentative D call: TRBD2 (6 bases). With 7 bases removed from V and 6 bases from J, the gap between germline ends came to 17 bases. Germline assignment: CDR1 SGHRS and CDR2 YFSETQ. This CDR3 has 14 residues. CDR3 region: CASLTSPGANEQFF. Incomplete CDR3 DNA: TGCGCCAGCCTTACTAGCCCTGGGGCCAATGAG.

About this clone itself: The CDR3 is cut off 3 residues early in the read; its end comes from the germline J gene. The chain links TRBV19 to TRBJ1-1; D gene unclear. The germline V gene encodes CDR1 LNHDA and CDR2 SQIVND (reference sequence). Trimming cost V 7 bases and J 7 bases, with 10 bases left between them. The CDR3 spans 11 residues. The covered CDR3 bases are TGTGCCAGTAACTTTAGATTTGAA. Amino acids: CASNFRFE. The full-length CDR3 reads as CASNFRFEAFF.

CDR3 region: CASSLGQGRKNIQYF. The sequenced CDR3 bases are TGTGCCAGCAGCTTGGGGCAGGGTAGGAAAAACATT. The chain links TRBV5-4 to TRBJ2-4, with D possibly matching TRBD1 (5 bases). The read terminates 3 residues ahead of where the CDR3 ends, so the germline J gene completes it. The V end was cut by 0 bases, the J end by 4 bases, with 11 bases between. This CDR3 spans 15 amino acids. The germline gives CDR1 SGHNT, CDR2 YYREEE (reference sequence).

Points on this clone: The DNA is omitted, as the CDR3 cannot be located on it reliably, and the CDR3 follows TCRdb's listing. The V call is TRBV5-1, the J call TRBJ2-1; the table's D gene call, TRBD1, was not cross checked with the DNA. Germline CDR1 SGHRS, CDR2 YFSETQ. Including both end residues, the CDR3 is 18 amino acids long. This CDR3 reads CASSLAGSGQGTYNEQFF.

Notes on this clone: The read falls 3 residues short of the CDR3 end, and the missing part is taken from the germline J gene. The genes are TRBV5-4 and TRBJ2-7, with a weak D call TRBD2 (5 bases). Trimming left V 4 bases short and J 5 bases short, with 10 bases between. The CDR3 sequence is 12 residues long. Germline CDR1 reads SGHNT; CDR2 reads YYREEE (reference sequence). CDR3 region: CASSRGLNEQYF. The CDR3 DNA, read in part, is TGTGCCAGCAGCCGAGGGTTGAACGAG.

Notes on this clone: The missing CDR3 end, 3 residues past where the read stops, is filled in from the germline J gene. The chain uses TRBV18 and TRBJ2-2; 7 bases are a match to TRBD1. The germline V gene encodes CDR1 KGHSH and CDR2 LQKENI. This CDR3 contains 16 residues. The DNA read from the CDR3 is TGTGCCAGCTCACCACGAGACAGGGCTCCGTGGGAAAAG. Protein product: CASSPRDRAPWEK. The entire CDR3 reads CASSPRDRAPWEKLFF. The full variable domain, with the rest looked up from reference TRBV18 and TRBJ2-2, is NAGVMQNPRHLVRRRGQEARLRCSPMKGHSHVYWYRQLPEEGLKFMVYLQKENIIDESGMPKERFSAEFPKEGPSILRIQQVVRGDSAAYFCASSPRDRAPWEKLFFGEGSRLTVL.

A note on this clone: The DNA ends 3 residues before the CDR3 does, and the rest of the CDR3 is filled in from the germline J gene. The V call is TRBV6-2 or TRBV6-3, the J call TRBJ2-7, with D tentatively TRBD1 (5 bases). V lost 0 bases and J lost 2, with 5 bases in between. The germline V gene encodes CDR1 MNHEY and CDR2 SVGEGT. CDR3 length: 13 amino acids. Partial CDR3 DNA: TGTGCCAGCAGTTACTCGGACACCTACGAG. It is translated as CASSYSDTYE. The CDR3 in its entirety is CASSYSDTYEQYF.

On this clone itself: The CDR3 goes on 3 residues after the read ends, and that part is filled in from the germline J gene. This chain uses TRBV9 with TRBJ1-4; D gene unclear. There are 15 residues in the CDR3. Germline V gives CDR1 SGDLS, CDR2 YYNGEE. Deletions cut 4 bases from V and 2 bases from J, with 12 bases between. The CDR3 loop reads CASSPPGVTNEKLFF. CDR3 DNA (partial): TGTGCCAGCAGCCCCCCCGGGGTGACTAATGAAAAA.

On this clone: The observed sequence ends 3 residues before the CDR3 terminus, with the missing tail filled in from the germline J gene. The chain uses TRBV28 and TRBJ2-2, with TRBD1 as a possible D gene (6 bases). V lost 6 bases, J lost 7 bases, and 12 bases lay in between. The CDR3 runs to 13 residues. The germline gives CDR1 MDHEN, CDR2 SYDVKM. The CDR3 loop reads CASRVQGSGELFF. The part of the CDR3 DNA that was read is TGTGCCAGCAGGGTCCAGGGGAGCGGGGAG.

Notes on this clone: The read is 3 residues too short to cover the CDR3 end, so that end is filled in from the germline J gene. V and J are TRBV12-3 or TRBV12-4 and TRBJ2-3; D not resolved. This CDR3 comprises 13 residues. The sequenced part of the CDR3 DNA is TGTGCCAGCAGTTTAAGGGCCCTGGAGACG. Protein: CASSLRALET. The full CDR3 protein reads CASSLRALETQYF.

Concerning this clone itself: The CDR3 goes on 3 residues after the read ends, and that part is filled in from the germline J gene. V is TRBV19 and J is TRBJ1-6; tentative D call: TRBD1 (6 bases). Per germline, CDR1 LNHDA and CDR2 SQIVND (reference sequence). V shed 3 bases and J shed 10 bases, with 16 bases lying between them. There are 15 residues in the CDR3. Here the CDR3 reads CASSIFSGVESPLHF. The CDR3 bases that were read are TGTGCCAGTAGTATTTTTTCAGGGGTTGAGTCACCC.

Of note for this clone: The read ends 3 residues early relative to the CDR3; the germline J gene fills the gap. This sequence joins TRBV6-1 and TRBJ2-3; 11 bases align to TRBD2. In germline, CDR1 is MNHNS, CDR2 SASEGT. The junction had 2 bases not matched to a gene; V was cut back by 4 bases and J by 2 bases. This CDR3 comprises 15 residues. The CDR3 loop is CASSAGLAVTDTQYF. CDR3 DNA, as far as it was read: TGTGCCAGCAGTGCGGGACTAGCGGTCACAGATACG.